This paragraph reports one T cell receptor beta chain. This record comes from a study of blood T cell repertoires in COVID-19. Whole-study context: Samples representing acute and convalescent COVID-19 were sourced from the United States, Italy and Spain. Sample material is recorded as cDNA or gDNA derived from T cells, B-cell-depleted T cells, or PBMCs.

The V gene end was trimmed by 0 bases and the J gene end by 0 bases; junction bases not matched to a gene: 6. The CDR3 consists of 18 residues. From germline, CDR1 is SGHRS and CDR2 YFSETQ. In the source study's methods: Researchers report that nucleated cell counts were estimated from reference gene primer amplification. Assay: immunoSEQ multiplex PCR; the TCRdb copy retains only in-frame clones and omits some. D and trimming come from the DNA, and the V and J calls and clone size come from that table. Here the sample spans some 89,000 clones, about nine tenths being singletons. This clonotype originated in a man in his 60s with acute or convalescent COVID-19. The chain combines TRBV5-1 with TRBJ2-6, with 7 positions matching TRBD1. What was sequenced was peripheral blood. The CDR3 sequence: CASSLEATGSSGANVLTF. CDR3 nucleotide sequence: TGCGCCAGCAGCTTGGAGGCGACAGGGAGCTCTGGGGCCAACGTCCTGACTTTC.